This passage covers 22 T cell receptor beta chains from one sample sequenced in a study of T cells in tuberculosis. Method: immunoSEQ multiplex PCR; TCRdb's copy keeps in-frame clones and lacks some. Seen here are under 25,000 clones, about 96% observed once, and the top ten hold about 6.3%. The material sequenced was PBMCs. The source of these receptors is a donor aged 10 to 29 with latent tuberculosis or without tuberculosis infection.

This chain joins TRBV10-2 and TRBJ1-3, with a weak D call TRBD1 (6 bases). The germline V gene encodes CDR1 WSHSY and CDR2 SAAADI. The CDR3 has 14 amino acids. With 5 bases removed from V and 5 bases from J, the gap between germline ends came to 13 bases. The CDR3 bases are TGCGCCAGCAGTCCCCGGCAGGGGAGAAACACCATATATTTT. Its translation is CASSPRQGRNTIYF.

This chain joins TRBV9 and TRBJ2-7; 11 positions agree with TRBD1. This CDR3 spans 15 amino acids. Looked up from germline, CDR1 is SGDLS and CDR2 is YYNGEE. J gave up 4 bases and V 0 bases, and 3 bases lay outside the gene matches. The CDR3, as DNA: TGTGCCAGCAGCGTAGAGGGGACAGGGGGGTACGAGCAGTACTTC. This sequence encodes CASSVEGTGGYEQYF.

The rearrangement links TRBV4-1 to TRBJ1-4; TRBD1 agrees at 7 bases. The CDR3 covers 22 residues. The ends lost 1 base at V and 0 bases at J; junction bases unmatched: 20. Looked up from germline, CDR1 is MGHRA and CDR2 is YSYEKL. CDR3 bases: TGCGCCAGCAGCCAAGCCGTATTAGGTACAGGGGCCACCGTTGCAACTAATGAAAAACTGTTTTTT. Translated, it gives CASSQAVLGTGATVATNEKLFF.

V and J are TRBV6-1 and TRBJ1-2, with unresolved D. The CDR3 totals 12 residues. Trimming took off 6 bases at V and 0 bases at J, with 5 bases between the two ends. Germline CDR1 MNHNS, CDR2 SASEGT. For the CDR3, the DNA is TGTGCCAGCAGAACGGCTAACTATGGCTACACCTTC. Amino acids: CASRTANYGYTF.

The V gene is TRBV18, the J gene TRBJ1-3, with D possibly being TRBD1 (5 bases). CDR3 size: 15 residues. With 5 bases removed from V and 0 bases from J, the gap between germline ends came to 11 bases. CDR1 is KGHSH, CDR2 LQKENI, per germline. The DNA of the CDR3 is TGTGCCAGCTCAGCAGCGACAGACTCTGGAAACACCATATATTTT. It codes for CASSAATDSGNTIYF.

DNA for the CDR3: TGTGCCAGCGGGTACCCGGCAGGGCCTACCTACGAGCAGTACTTC. Protein product: CASGYPAGPTYEQYF. This sequence joins TRBV28 and TRBJ2-7; the D gene is possibly TRBD1 (5 bases). The CDR3 runs 15 residues. The V gene lost 8 bases and the J gene lost 2 bases, with 19 bases spanning the gap. The V gene's germline CDR1 is MDHEN and CDR2 SYDVKM.

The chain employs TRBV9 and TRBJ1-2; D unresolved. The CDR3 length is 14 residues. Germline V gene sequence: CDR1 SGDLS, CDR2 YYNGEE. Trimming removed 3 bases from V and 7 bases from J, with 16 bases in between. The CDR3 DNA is TGTGCCAGCAGCGCCCTACAGAGCCATGGTGGCTACACCTTC. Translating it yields CASSALQSHGGYTF.

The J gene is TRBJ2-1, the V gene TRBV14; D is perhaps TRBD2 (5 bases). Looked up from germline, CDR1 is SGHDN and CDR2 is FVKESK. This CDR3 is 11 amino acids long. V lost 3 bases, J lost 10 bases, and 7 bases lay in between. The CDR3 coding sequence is TGTGCCAGCAGCCAGGAGGTGGAGCAGTTCTTC. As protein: CASSQEVEQFF.

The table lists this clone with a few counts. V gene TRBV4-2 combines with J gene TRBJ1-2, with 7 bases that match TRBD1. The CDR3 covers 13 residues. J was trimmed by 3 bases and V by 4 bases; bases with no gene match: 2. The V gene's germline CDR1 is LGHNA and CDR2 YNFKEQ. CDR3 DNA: TGTGCCAGCAGCCCACAGGGGCACTATGGCTACACCTTC. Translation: CASSPQGHYGYTF.

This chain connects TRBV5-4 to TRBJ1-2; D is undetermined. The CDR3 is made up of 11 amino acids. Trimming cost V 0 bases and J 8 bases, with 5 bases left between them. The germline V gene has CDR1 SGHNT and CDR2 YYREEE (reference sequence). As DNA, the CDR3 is TGTGCCAGCAGCTTGGGAGGGGGCTACACCTTC. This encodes CASSLGGGYTF.

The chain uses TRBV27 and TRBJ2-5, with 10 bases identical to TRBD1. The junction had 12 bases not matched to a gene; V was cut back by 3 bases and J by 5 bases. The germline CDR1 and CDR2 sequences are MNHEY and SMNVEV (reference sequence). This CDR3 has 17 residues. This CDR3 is CASSLSPGQGFRETQYF. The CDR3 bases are TGTGCCAGCAGTTTGTCCCCGGGACAGGGGTTTCGGGAGACCCAGTACTTC.

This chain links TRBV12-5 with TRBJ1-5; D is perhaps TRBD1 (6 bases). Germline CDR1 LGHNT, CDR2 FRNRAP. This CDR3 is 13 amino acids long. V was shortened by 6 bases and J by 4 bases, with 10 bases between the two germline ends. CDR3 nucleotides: TGTGCTAGTGGACAGGGACCAAATCAGCCCCAGCATTTT. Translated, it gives CASGQGPNQPQHF. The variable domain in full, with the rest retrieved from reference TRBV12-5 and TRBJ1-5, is DARVTQTPRHKVTEMGQEVTMRCQPILGHNTVFWYRQTMMQGLELLAYFRNRAPLDDSGMPKDRFSAEMPDATLATLKIQPSEPRDSAVYFCASGQGPNQPQHFGDGTRLSIL.

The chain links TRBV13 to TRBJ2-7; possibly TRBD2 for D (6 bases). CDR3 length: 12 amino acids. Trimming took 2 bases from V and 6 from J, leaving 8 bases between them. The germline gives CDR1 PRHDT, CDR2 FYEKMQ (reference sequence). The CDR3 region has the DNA TGTGCCAGCAGCTTAACCGGGGGCGAGCAGTACTTC. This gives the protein CASSLTGGEQYF.

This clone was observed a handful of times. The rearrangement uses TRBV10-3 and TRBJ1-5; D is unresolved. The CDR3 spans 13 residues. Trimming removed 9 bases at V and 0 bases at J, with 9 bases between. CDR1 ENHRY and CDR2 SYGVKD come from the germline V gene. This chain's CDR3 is CAIGDYSNQPQHF. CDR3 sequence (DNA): TGTGCCATAGGAGATTATAGCAATCAGCCCCAGCATTTT.

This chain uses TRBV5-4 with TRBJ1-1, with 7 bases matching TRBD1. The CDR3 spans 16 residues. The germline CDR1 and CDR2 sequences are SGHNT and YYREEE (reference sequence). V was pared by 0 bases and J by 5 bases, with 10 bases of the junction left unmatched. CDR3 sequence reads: CASSLAATQGDTEAFF. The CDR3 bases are TGTGCCAGCAGCTTGGCGGCCACCCAGGGGGATACTGAAGCTTTCTTT. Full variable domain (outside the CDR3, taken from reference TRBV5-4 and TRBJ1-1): ETGVTQSPTHLIKTRGQQVTLRCSSQSGHNTVSWYQQALGQGPQFIFQYYREEENGRGNFPPRFSGLQFPNYSSELNVNALELDDSALYLCASSLAATQGDTEAFFGQGTRLTVV.

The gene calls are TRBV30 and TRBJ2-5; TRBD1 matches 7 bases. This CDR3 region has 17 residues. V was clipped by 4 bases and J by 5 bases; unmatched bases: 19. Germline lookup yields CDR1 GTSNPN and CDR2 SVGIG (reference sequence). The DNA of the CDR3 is TGTGCCTGGACCGCCGAGGGGGCGCCTTTTGTCTGGGAGACCCAGTACTTC. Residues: CAWTAEGAPFVWETQYF.

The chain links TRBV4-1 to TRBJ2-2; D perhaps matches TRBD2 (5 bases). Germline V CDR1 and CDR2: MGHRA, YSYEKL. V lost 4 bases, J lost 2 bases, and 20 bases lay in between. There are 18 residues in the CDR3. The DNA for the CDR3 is TGCGCCAGCAGCCTCCTTAGGCTAGCCGACTTAAACACCGGGGAGCTGTTTTTT. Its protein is CASSLLRLADLNTGELFF.

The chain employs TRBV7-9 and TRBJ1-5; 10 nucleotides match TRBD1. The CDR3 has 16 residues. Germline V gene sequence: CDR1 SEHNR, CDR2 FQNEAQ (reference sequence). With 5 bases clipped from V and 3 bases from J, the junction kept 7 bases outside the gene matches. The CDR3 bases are TGTGCCAGCAGCGACCAGACAGGGGGCCCCAATCAGCCCCAGCATTTT. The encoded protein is CASSDQTGGPNQPQHF.

CDR3 amino acids: CASSYKTGGYGYTF. The CDR3 coding sequence is TGTGCCAGCAGCTACAAGACAGGGGGCTATGGCTACACCTTC. The V and J genes are TRBV25-1 and TRBJ1-2; TRBD1 aligns across 9 bases. The V and J ends lost 6 bases and 4 bases, in that order; junction bases with no gene match: 6. Germline values: CDR1 MGHDK, CDR2 SYGVNS. CDR3 size: 14 residues.

The CDR3, as DNA: TGTGCCAGCAGCGAAACGGACAGGGCTTACGAGCAGTACTTC. Its translation is CASSETDRAYEQYF. The chain is built from TRBV7-6 and TRBJ2-7; 8 nucleotides agree with TRBD1. Germline values: CDR1 SGHVS, CDR2 FNYEAQ. The CDR3 covers 14 residues. The V gene end was trimmed by 5 bases and the J gene end by 4 bases; junction bases not matched to a gene: 7.

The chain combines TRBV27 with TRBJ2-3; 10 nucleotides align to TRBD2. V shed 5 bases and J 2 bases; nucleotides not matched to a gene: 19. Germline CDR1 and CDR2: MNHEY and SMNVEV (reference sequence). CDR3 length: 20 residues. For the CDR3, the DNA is TGTGCCAGCAGTCGTGAGCGGGAGGGTATCTATCGACTTATCACAGATACGCAGTATTTT. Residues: CASSREREGIYRLITDTQYF.

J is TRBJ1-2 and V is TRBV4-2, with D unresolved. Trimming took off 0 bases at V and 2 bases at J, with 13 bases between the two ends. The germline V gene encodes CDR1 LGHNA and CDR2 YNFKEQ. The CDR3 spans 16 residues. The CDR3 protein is CASSQDEGGRNYGYTF. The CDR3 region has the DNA TGTGCCAGCAGCCAAGATGAAGGAGGACGGAACTATGGCTACACCTTC.